This T cell receptor (beta chain) was documented in a study of cytomegalovirus exposure and HLA in healthy donors. Broader study findings: Segments of the TCR beta V type were, in most cases, productive about 87% or about 30% of the time in an earlier analysis. Excluded were some V segments that proved indistinguishable, including TRBV6-2 and TRBV6-3.

The PCR ran on 60 Vbeta and 13 Jbeta primers. The method was immunoSEQ multiplex PCR; TCRdb's version includes in-frame clones alone and lacks a portion of them. The repertoire holds about 96,000 clones, with 60% to 75% as singletons. Germline V gene lookup returns CDR1 MNHNS and CDR2 SASEGT. V gave up 8 bases and J gave up 5 bases, with 18 bases separating them. The CDR3 is 14 amino acids. A remark on this clone: Its specificity is unknown.

The sample consisted of PBMCs. The receptor comes from a man aged 60-69 years in good health and CMV-seronegative. The V gene is TRBV6-1, the J gene TRBJ2-5, with a possible D match to TRBD1 (6 bases). The CDR3: CASSSYRVGETQYF. As DNA, the CDR3 is TGTGCCAGCTCATCCTACAGGGTTGGGGAGACCCAGTACTTC.